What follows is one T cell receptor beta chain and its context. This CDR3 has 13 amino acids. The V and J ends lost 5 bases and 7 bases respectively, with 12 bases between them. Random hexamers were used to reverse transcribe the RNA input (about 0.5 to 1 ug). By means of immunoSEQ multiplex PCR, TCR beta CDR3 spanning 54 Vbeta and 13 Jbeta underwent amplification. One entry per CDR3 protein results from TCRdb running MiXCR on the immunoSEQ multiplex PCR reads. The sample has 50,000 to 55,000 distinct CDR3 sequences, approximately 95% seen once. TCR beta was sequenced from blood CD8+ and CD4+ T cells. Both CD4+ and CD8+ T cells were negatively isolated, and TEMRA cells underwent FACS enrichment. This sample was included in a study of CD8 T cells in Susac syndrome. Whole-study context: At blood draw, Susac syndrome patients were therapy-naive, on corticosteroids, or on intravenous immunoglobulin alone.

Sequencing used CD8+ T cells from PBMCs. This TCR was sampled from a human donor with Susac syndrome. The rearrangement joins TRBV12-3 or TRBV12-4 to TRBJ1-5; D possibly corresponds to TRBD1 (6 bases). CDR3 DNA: TGTGCCAGCAGTCCAGGGGTCGGGCAGCCCCAGCATTTT. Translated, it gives CASSPGVGQPQHF.